This T cell receptor beta chain stems from a study of blood T cells in healthy people across ages. General study findings and limits: Roughly linearly, TCR beta diversity per million T cells fell as age increased. Estimates drawn from one million T cells were deemed to understate diversity.

The authors ran a second PCR of 7 to 11 cycles using a sample-barcoded 5' primer and a J-beta primer mix. One entry per CDR3 protein, called by TCRdb with MiXCR from the 5' RACE reads. The table shows hundreds of thousands of distinct CDR3 sequences, with around a quarter occurring only once. About this clonotype itself: The antigen remains unidentified.

The germline CDR1 and CDR2 sequences are MNHEY and SVGAGI. The CDR3 sequence is 14 residues long. Trimming took 2 bases from V and 5 from J; bases not matched to a gene: 3. This sample also appeared in a second study, on T cells of mothers and their children.

This TCR was sampled from a boy younger than 18 in good health. This chain links TRBV6-5 with TRBJ1-1; TRBD1 agrees at 9 bases. Sequenced material: blood. CDR3 sequence (DNA): TGTGCCAGCAGTTACGGGACAGGGAGAACTGAAGCTTTCTTT. Translation: CASSYGTGRTEAFF.